This is a list of T cell receptor beta chains from one sample in a study of CD8 T cells in Susac syndrome. One entry per CDR3 protein results from TCRdb running MiXCR on the immunoSEQ multiplex PCR reads. The table has some 180,000 distinct CDR3 sequences, about 95% seen once; the top ten hold approximately 0.1%. The source material was CD4+ T cells from PBMCs. These receptors were collected from a human donor in good health. The CDR3 runs from the conserved cysteine through the conserved F or W. D genes are given only for firm matches. Clone size is given for some rows only: seen once, a few or many times, or a class if the clone is expanded.

size: .
D: TRBD2
J: TRBJ2-5
V: TRBV2
CDR3: CASTGTSGRSQYF
DNA: TGTGCCAGCACCGGGACTAGCGGGAGATCTCAGTACTTC

size: .
D: .
J: TRBJ2-3
V: TRBV6-5
CDR3: CASSPTGPSTDTQYF
DNA: TGTGCCAGCAGCCCTACCGGGCCTAGCACAGATACGCAGTATTTT

size: .
D: TRBD1
J: TRBJ2-2
V: TRBV29-1
CDR3: CSVERTGSMSGELFF
DNA: TGCAGCGTTGAAAGGACAGGGAGTATGTCCGGGGAGCTGTTTTTT

size: .
D: .
J: TRBJ2-7
V: TRBV29-1
CDR3: CSAGSDLGQYF
DNA: TGCAGCGCCGGGTCGGACCTAGGGCAGTACTTC

size: .
D: .
J: TRBJ2-2
V: TRBV29-1
CDR3: CSASFGVNTGELFF
DNA: TGCAGCGCCTCATTCGGTGTGAACACCGGGGAGCTGTTTTTT

size: .
D: .
J: TRBJ2-6
V: TRBV20-1
CDR3: CSAPPTSSGANVLTF
DNA: TGCAGTGCTCCCCCAACTAGCTCTGGGGCCAACGTCCTGACTTTC

size: .
D: .
J: TRBJ2-2
V: TRBV20-1
CDR3: CSATGGSANTGELFF
DNA: TGCAGTGCTACAGGAGGTAGCGCTAACACCGGGGAGCTGTTTTTT

size: .
D: TRBD2
J: TRBJ2-1
V: TRBV24-1
CDR3: CATAGPNNDEQFF
DNA: TGTGCCACAGCGGGACCTAATAATGATGAGCAGTTCTTC

size: .
D: .
J: TRBJ1-1
V: TRBV30
CDR3: CAWTRTWNTEAFF
DNA: TGTGCCTGGACAAGGACGTGGAACACTGAAGCTTTCTTT

size: once
D: TRBD1
J: TRBJ2-1
V: TRBV30
CDR3: CAWSVLRGRNEQFF
DNA: TGTGCCTGGAGTGTCTTGAGGGGGCGAAATGAGCAGTTCTTC

size: .
D: TRBD2
J: TRBJ2-7
V: TRBV6-5
CDR3: CATKFPSGSDEQYF
DNA: TGTGCCACCAAATTTCCTAGCGGGAGCGACGAGCAGTACTTC

size: .
D: .
J: TRBJ2-1
V: TRBV24-1
CDR3: CATTEGGGRNEQFF
DNA: TGTGCCACCACCGAGGGGGGAGGGCGGAATGAGCAGTTCTTC

size: .
D: .
J: TRBJ2-4
V: TRBV28
CDR3: CASSLWEGTKNIQYF
DNA: TGTGCCAGCAGTTTATGGGAGGGGACCAAAAACATTCAGTACTTC